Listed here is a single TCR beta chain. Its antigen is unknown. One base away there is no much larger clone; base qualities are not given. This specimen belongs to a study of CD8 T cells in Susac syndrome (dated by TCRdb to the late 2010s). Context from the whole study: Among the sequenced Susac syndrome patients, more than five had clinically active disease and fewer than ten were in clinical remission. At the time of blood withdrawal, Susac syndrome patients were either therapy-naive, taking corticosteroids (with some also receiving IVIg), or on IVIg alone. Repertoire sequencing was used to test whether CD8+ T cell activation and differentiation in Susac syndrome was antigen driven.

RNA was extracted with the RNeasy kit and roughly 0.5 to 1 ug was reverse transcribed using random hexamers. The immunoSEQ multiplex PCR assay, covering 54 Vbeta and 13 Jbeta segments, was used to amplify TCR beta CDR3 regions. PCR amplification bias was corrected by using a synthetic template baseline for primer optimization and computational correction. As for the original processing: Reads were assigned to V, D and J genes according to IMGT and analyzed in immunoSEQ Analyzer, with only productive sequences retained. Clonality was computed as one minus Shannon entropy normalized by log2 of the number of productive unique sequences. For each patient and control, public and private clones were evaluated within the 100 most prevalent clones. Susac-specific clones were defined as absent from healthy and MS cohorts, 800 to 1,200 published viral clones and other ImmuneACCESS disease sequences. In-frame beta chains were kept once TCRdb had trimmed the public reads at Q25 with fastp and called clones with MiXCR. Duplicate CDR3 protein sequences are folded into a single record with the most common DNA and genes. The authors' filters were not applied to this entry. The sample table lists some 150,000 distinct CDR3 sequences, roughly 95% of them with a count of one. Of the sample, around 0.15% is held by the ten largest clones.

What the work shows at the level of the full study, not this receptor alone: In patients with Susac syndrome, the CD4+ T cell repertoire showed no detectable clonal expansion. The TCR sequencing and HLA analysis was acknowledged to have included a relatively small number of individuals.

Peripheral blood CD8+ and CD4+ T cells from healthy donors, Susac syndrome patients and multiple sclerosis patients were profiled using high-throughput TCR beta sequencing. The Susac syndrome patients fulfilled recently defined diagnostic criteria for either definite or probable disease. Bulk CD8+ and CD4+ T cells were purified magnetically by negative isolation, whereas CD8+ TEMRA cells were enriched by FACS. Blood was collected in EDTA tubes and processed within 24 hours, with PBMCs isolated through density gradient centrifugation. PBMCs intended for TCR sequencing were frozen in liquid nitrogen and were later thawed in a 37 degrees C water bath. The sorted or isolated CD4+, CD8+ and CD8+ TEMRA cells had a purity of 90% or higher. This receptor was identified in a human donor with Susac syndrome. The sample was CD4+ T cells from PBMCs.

The CDR3 loop reads CASSPLGGTNTGELFF. The nucleotide sequence reads as follows: TGTGCCAGCAGCCCACTAGGGGGGACGAACACCGGGGAGCTGTTTTTT. This receptor chain uses TRBV4-2 and TRBJ2-2, with the D call perhaps TRBD1 or TRBD2, each one matching 6 bases. CDR1 and CDR2 were assigned from the germline V gene as LGHNA and YNFKEQ. A distance of 12 bases separates the germline ends of V and J, which lose 4 bases and 0 bases respectively. Measured from the cysteine to the phenylalanine, the CDR3 is 16 residues long. The CDR3 DNA has 48 bases and is translated from base 1.